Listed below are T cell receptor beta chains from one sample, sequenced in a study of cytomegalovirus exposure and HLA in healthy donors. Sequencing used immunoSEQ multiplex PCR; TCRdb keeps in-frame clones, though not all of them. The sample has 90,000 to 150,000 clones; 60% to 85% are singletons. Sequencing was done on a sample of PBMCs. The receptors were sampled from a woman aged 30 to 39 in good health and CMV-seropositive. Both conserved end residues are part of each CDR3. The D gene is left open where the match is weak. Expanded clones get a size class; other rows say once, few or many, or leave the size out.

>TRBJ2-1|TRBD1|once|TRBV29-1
TGCAGCGTTTCTCCGCGGACAGGCGACAATGAGCAGTTCTTC
CSVSPRTGDNEQFF
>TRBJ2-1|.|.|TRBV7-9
TGTGCCAGCAGCTTAATGGGGGACAATTACAATGAGCAGTTCTTC
CASSLMGDNYNEQFF
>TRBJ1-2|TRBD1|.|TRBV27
TGTGCCAGCAGCGACAGGGCGGCTAACTATGGCTACACCTTC
CASSDRAANYGYTF
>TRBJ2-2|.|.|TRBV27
TGTGCCAGCAGTTTAGCACTCACCGGGGAGCTGTTTTTT
CASSLALTGELFF
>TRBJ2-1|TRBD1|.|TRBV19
TGTGCCAGTAGTGTCGACAGGGTCGGTGAGCAGTTCTTC
CASSVDRVGEQFF
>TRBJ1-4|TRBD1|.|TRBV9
TGTGCCAGCAGCGGACCCACAGGGGGTAGGGAAAAACTGTTTTTT
CASSGPTGGREKLFF
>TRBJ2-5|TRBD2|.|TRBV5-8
TGTGCCAGCAGCTTGGATGGCGGGGGGCGCGGGGAGACCCAGTACTTC
CASSLDGGGRGETQYF
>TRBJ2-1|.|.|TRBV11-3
TGTGCCAGCAGCTCCGACAACAATGAGCAGTTCTTC
CASSSDNNEQFF
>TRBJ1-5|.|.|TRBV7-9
TGTGCCAGCAGCTTAAGTACAGGGCTGGGCAATCAGCCCCAGCATTTT
CASSLSTGLGNQPQHF
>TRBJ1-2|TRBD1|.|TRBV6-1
TGTGCCAGCAAGGCGACCAGGGGGCTGGTTGGTGGCTACACCTTC
CASKATRGLVGGYTF
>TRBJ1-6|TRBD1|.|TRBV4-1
TGCGCCAGCAGCCCCGGGACAGGGAGCTCCTATAATTCACCCCTCCACTTT
CASSPGTGSSYNSPLHF
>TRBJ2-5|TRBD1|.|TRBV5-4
TGTGCCAGCAGCCAATTTGGACAGGGGGGGGAGACCCAGTACTTC
CASSQFGQGGETQYF
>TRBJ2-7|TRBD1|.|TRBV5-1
TGCGCCAGCAGCTTGGAAGGAGGGACAGGGGCCTACGAGCAGTACTTC
CASSLEGGTGAYEQYF
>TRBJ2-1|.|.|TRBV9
TGTGCCAGCAGCGTAGATCACGGTGAGCAGTTCTTC
CASSVDHGEQFF
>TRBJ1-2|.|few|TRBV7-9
TGTGCCAGCAGCGTCGCGGGGGGGATACTCTATGGCTACACCTTC
CASSVAGGILYGYTF
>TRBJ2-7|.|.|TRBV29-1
TGCAGCGTTGGATCCGTAGGGGGCCTGGGTGGAGGGTACGAGCAGTACTTC
CSVGSVGGLGGGYEQYF
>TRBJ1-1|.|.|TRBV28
TGTGCCACCACGGCGGGTCCTCGGAACACTGAAGCTTTCTTT
CATTAGPRNTEAFF
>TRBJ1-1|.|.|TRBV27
TGTGCCAGCAGTTTATCATCTTCGAACACTGAAGCTTTCTTT
CASSLSSSNTEAFF
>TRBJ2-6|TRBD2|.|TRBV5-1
TGCGCCAGCAGCCTCTGGACTAGCGGGGGGTCCTACTCTGGGGCCAACGTCCTGACTTTC
CASSLWTSGGSYSGANVLTF
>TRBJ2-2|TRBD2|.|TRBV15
TGTGCCACCAGCGGCCAACGGCGGGGGGCCAACACCGGGGAGCTGTTTTTT
CATSGQRRGANTGELFF
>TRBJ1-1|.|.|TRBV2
TGTGCCAGCAGTGAGTACAGGCGAACGTACACTGAAGCTTTCTTT
CASSEYRRTYTEAFF
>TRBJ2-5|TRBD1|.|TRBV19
TGTGCCAGTGCCTTGACAGGGCTTTCCCAAGAGACCCAGTACTTC
CASALTGLSQETQYF
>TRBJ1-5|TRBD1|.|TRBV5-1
TGCGCCAGCAGCCTGCAGGGGGGAGACAATCAGCCCCAGCATTTT
CASSLQGGDNQPQHF
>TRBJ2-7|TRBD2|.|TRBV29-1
TGCAGCGTTGCTAGCGGGACCTACGAGCAGTACTTC
CSVASGTYEQYF
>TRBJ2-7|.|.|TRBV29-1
TGCAGCGTTGAGACTTTTTCCTACGAGCAGTACTTC
CSVETFSYEQYF
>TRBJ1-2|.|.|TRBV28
TGTGCCAGCTGGGGGGGGGTAGATGGCTACACCTTC
CASWGGVDGYTF
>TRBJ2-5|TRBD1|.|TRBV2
TGTGCCAGCACCCCAGGCCGGACAGGGGGCATTCAAGAGACCCAGTACTTC
CASTPGRTGGIQETQYF
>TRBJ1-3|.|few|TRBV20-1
TGCAGTGCCCCCACCGACAGCACCATATATTTT
CSAPTDSTIYF
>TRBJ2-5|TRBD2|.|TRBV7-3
TGTGCCAGCAGCTTAATTAGCGGGGGGCCCCAAGAGACCCAGTACTTC
CASSLISGGPQETQYF
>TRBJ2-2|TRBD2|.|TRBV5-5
TGTGCCAGCAGCTGGGAGGGACTAGCGGAAACCGGGGAGCTGTTTTTT
CASSWEGLAETGELFF
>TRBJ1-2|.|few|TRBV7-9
TGTGCCAGCAGCTTAGAAATTAGTGGCTACACCTTC
CASSLEISGYTF
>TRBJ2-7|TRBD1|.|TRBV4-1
TGCGCCAGCAGCCCTCCATCGACAGGGATGAACGAGCAGTACTTC
CASSPPSTGMNEQYF
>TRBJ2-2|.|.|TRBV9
TGTGCCAGCAGCGCCCAGGTGTCGAACACCGGGGAGCTGTTTTTT
CASSAQVSNTGELFF
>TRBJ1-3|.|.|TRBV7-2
TGTGCCAGCAGCTTAAATGGGCGGGGCGCAGGAAACACCATATATTTT
CASSLNGRGAGNTIYF
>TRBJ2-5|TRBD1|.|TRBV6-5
TGTGCCAGCAGTACTACAGACAGGGGGGGGGAGACCCAGTACTTC
CASSTTDRGGETQYF
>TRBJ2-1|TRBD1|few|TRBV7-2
TGTGCCAGCAGCGTCGGGACAGGGCAGTACAATGAGCAGTTCTTC
CASSVGTGQYNEQFF
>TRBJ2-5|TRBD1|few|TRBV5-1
TGCGCCAGCAGCCAAGGGGACAGGGACCAAGAGACCCAGTACTTC
CASSQGDRDQETQYF
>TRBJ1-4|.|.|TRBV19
TGTGCCAGCACCATCAGGGGCAGGTCTAAGGGTAATGAAAAACTGTTTTTT
CASTIRGRSKGNEKLFF
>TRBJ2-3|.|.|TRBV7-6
TGTGCCAGCAGCAAGGGAGGAGATACGCAGTATTTT
CASSKGGDTQYF
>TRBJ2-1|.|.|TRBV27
TGTGCCAGCAGGCACCCTACCGACTACAATGAGCAGTTCTTC
CASRHPTDYNEQFF
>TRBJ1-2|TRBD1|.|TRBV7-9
TGTGCCAGCAGCTCCGACCGGGACAGGGTGGACTATGGCTACACCTTC
CASSSDRDRVDYGYTF
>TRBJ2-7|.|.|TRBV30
TGTGCCTGGAGTGTTGAAATAAGGGGCAGTCGCGAGCAGTACTTC
CAWSVEIRGSREQYF
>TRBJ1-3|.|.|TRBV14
TGTGCCAGCAGCCAAGAAGCCCCCACCGGAAACACCATATATTTT
CASSQEAPTGNTIYF
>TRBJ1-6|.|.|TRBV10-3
TGTGCCATCTCCGGGGCAGGGGATTATAATTCACCCCTCCACTTT
CAISGAGDYNSPLHF
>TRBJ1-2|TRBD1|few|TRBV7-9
TGTGCCAGCGAGCTCGGTAGGGACAGGGTTTATGGCTACACCTTC
CASELGRDRVYGYTF